This T cell receptor beta chain was documented in a study of CD8 T cells in Susac syndrome. Germline CDR1 and CDR2: MNHNY and SVGAGI (reference sequence). V was pared by 2 bases and J by 2 bases, with 5 bases between. The CDR3 is 13 residues long. Random hexamers were used to reverse transcribe the RNA input (about 0.5 to 1 ug). The immunoSEQ assay covered 54 Vbeta and 13 Jbeta segments for CDR3. TCRdb fed the immunoSEQ multiplex PCR reads into MiXCR, producing one record per CDR3 protein. The sample lists about 47,000 distinct CDR3 sequences, 80% to 95% occurring once. From blood CD8+ and CD4+ T cells, the TCR beta chain was sequenced. Healthy donors served as the controls. They were matched for age and sex. TEMRA cells were enriched by FACS, while CD8+ and CD4+ T cells were obtained through a negative isolation that was performed magnetically.

The chain joins TRBV6-6 to TRBJ2-3; D unclear. The sequenced material came from CD8+ T cells from PBMCs. The receptor's source is a human donor in good health. The CDR3 DNA reads TGTGCCAGCAGTTACCTGAACACAGATACGCAGTATTTT. Protein sequence: CASSYLNTDTQYF.